The 29 T cell receptor beta chains listed next were all sequenced from one sample in a study of shared clonotypes between healthy human individuals. Profiling relied on immunoSEQ multiplex PCR, and the TCRdb table lists in-frame clones only, not all of them. The table has 650,000 to 800,000 clones, 55% to 75% seen once. The sequenced sample consisted of memory CD4+ T cells sorted from blood. Subset meaning: CD45RA-negative fraction. These receptors came from a woman in her 30s in good health.

The V gene is TRBV5-1, the J gene TRBJ2-1; 9 bases match TRBD2. The germline gives CDR1 SGHRS, CDR2 YFSETQ. The length of the CDR3 is 17 residues. V lost 4 bases and J lost 8; bases outside the gene matches: 16. The CDR3 here is CASSGLDRGLALDEQFF. As DNA, the CDR3 is TGCGCCAGCAGCGGACTTGACCGCGGACTAGCGTTGGATGAGCAGTTCTTC.

Here the CDR3 DNA reads TGTGCCACCAGCAGCGGACAGGGAGAAGGCGAGCAGTACTTC. Amino acid sequence: CATSSGQGEGEQYF. The chain combines TRBV15 with TRBJ2-7, with 8 bases aligning to TRBD1. Germline CDR1 LNHNV, CDR2 YYDKDF (reference sequence). V trimming: 3 bases; J trimming: 6 bases; junction bases outside the gene matches: 7. The CDR3 runs 14 residues.

This sequence joins TRBV28 and TRBJ2-1; D might be TRBD1 (5 bases). The ends were cut back, 7 bases at V and 5 bases at J, with 12 bases in the middle. Looked up from germline, CDR1 is MDHEN and CDR2 is SYDVKM. The CDR3 has 13 residues. The DNA for the CDR3 is TGTGCCAGCAATCGACAGCTGAACAATGAGCAGTTCTTC. Translated: CASNRQLNNEQFF.

This chain links TRBV6-6 with TRBJ1-2; D unresolved. V was pared by 0 bases and J by 8 bases, with 13 bases between. Per the germline V gene, CDR1 is MNHNY and CDR2 is SVGAGI (reference sequence). The CDR3 has 14 amino acids. This chain's CDR3 is CASSYSQAGQGYTF. The CDR3 region has the DNA TGTGCCAGCAGTTACTCCCAGGCGGGTCAGGGCTACACCTTC.

Only a few counts were recorded for this clone. The rearrangement joins TRBV11-2 to TRBJ2-1, with TRBD2 matching over 7 bases. The trim removed 8 bases at V and 5 bases at J, leaving 12 bases unmatched. CDR1 SGHAT and CDR2 FQNNGV come from the germline V gene. The CDR3 consists of 15 residues. CDR3 sequence: CASGRMEGGHNEQFF. In nucleotides, the CDR3 is TGTGCCAGCGGGAGGATGGAGGGAGGGCACAATGAGCAGTTCTTC.

V and J are TRBV28 and TRBJ1-3; D is undetermined. Germline values: CDR1 MDHEN, CDR2 SYDVKM. The CDR3 runs to 14 residues. Trimming cost V 5 bases and J 1 base, with 9 bases left between them. CDR3 in amino acids: CASSRMASGNTIYF. The CDR3 DNA reads TGTGCCAGCAGTCGAATGGCATCTGGAAACACCATATATTTT.

Worth noting for this clone: Other DNA sequences in this sample translate to the same CDR3. This chain links TRBV6-4 with TRBJ1-2; D uncertain. V lost 2 bases to trimming and J lost 4 bases, with 5 bases between them. Germline CDR1 and CDR2: MRHNA and SNTAGT. The CDR3 loop spans 12 amino acids. The chain's CDR3 is CASSDGGYGYTF. DNA for the CDR3: TGTGCCAGCAGTGACGGTGGCTATGGCTACACCTTC.

This chain uses TRBV5-1 with TRBJ2-3, with 7 bases identical to TRBD2. Germline V gene sequence: CDR1 SGHRS, CDR2 YFSETQ. This CDR3 is built from 17 residues. V trimming: 0 bases; J trimming: 0 bases; junction bases outside the gene matches: 7. The CDR3 region has the DNA TGCGCCAGCAGCTTGGTTATGCTAGCGGTCAGCACAGATACGCAGTATTTT. This gives the protein CASSLVMLAVSTDTQYF.

The chain carries TRBV11-3 and TRBJ2-1; 11 nucleotides agree with TRBD2. CDR1 and CDR2 from the germline V gene are SGHNT and YENEEA. The CDR3 spans 16 residues. With 4 bases clipped from V and 8 bases from J, the junction kept 10 bases outside the gene matches. CDR3 protein: CASSSRGTSGTDEQFF. The CDR3 DNA reads as TGTGCCAGCAGCTCCCGAGGGACTAGCGGTACAGATGAGCAGTTCTTC.

This clone was seen a few times. The rearrangement links TRBV19 to TRBJ2-1; 10 nucleotides match TRBD2. This CDR3 has 16 residues. The junction had 10 bases not matched to a gene; V was cut back by 6 bases and J by 5 bases. Per germline, CDR1 LNHDA and CDR2 SQIVND (reference sequence). The CDR3 nucleotides are TGTGCCAGTAGCCAACTCGGACTAGCGGAGCACAATGAGCAGTTCTTC. It translates to CASSQLGLAEHNEQFF. The full variable domain, rest sourced from reference TRBV19 and TRBJ2-1, is DGGITQSPKYLFRKEGQNVTLSCEQNLNHDAMYWYRQDPGQGLRLIYYSQIVNDFQKGDIAEGYSVSREKKESFPLTVTSAQKNPTAFYLCASSQLGLAEHNEQFFGPGTRLTVL.

The gene calls are TRBV7-2 and TRBJ2-1, with D perhaps TRBD2 (6 bases). From germline, CDR1 is SGHTA and CDR2 FQGNSA. Trimming removed 4 bases at V and 9 bases at J, with 13 bases between. This CDR3 has 13 amino acids. In DNA, the CDR3 is TGTGCCAGCAGCTCGATGCGGGGTAGTGAGCAGTTCTTC. This sequence encodes CASSSMRGSEQFF.

This clone was detected once. The rearrangement joins TRBV19 to TRBJ1-4, with D possibly being TRBD1 (5 bases). From germline, CDR1 is LNHDA and CDR2 SQIVND (reference sequence). V was trimmed by 5 bases and J by 7 bases, leaving 17 bases between them. This CDR3 is 15 amino acids long. CDR3 sequence: CASSPWGSSSEKLFF. CDR3 sequence (DNA): TGTGCCAGTAGTCCTTGGGGGAGCTCGAGTGAAAAACTGTTTTTT. The entire variable domain, with the rest obtained from reference TRBV19 and TRBJ1-4, is as follows: DGGITQSPKYLFRKEGQNVTLSCEQNLNHDAMYWYRQDPGQGLRLIYYSQIVNDFQKGDIAEGYSVSREKKESFPLTVTSAQKNPTAFYLCASSPWGSSSEKLFFGSGTQLSVL.

In its sample, this clone was seen a few times. V and J are TRBV5-1 and TRBJ1-4, with 10 bases identical to TRBD1. CDR1 and CDR2 (germline): SGHRS, YFSETQ. V shed 0 bases, J shed 5 bases, and the junction held 4 bases outside the gene matches. The CDR3 length is 16 residues. CDR3 DNA sequence: TGCGCCAGCAGCTTGGGACAGGGGGCCCTCAATGAAAAACTGTTTTTT. Its translation: CASSLGQGALNEKLFF.

The chain uses TRBV10-2 and TRBJ1-4; no firm D call. The CDR3 is 15 amino acids. Trimming pared 5 bases from V and 3 bases from J, leaving 13 bases between. Germline CDR1 WSHSY, CDR2 SAAADI. CDR3 DNA sequence: TGCGCCAGCAGTCCAACGGACGGCTCTAATGAAAAACTGTTTTTT. Translated: CASSPTDGSNEKLFF.

CDR3 nucleotides: TGTGCCAGCAGTTTATCCCCTAGCGGGAGACCCAACGAGCAGTACTTC. This codes for CASSLSPSGRPNEQYF. This chain joins TRBV28 and TRBJ2-7; the match to TRBD2 covers 10 bases. In germline, CDR1 is MDHEN, CDR2 SYDVKM. V lost 1 base, J lost 5 bases, and 8 bases stayed unmatched. The CDR3 contains 16 residues.

The J gene is TRBJ2-7, the V gene TRBV6-5; 7 bases are a match to TRBD1. V lost 5 bases and J lost 8; bases outside the gene matches: 12. Per the germline V gene, CDR1 is MNHEY and CDR2 is SVGAGI. There are 14 residues in the CDR3. CDR3 nucleotide sequence: TGTGCCAGCAGTCGCGACGGGACAGTCAGACAGCAGTACTTC. Translated: CASSRDGTVRQQYF.

The V call is TRBV7-8, the J call TRBJ2-5; 9 bases fit TRBD2. This CDR3 comprises 13 residues. V lost 4 bases, J lost 11 bases, and 8 bases stayed unmatched. Germline loops: CDR1 SGHVS, CDR2 FQNEAQ. The CDR3 here is CASSWREGGEQYF. The CDR3 nucleotides read TGTGCCAGCAGCTGGCGGGAGGGCGGGGAGCAGTACTTC.

This chain uses TRBV19 with TRBJ2-7; tentative D call: TRBD1 (5 bases). Germline V gene data show CDR1 as LNHDA and CDR2 as SQIVND (reference sequence). Trimming pared 5 bases from V and 3 bases from J, leaving 14 bases between. CDR3 length: 14 amino acids. As DNA, the CDR3 is TGTGCCAGTAGTCCAACAGGTAGTTACTACGAGCAGTACTTC. Translating gives CASSPTGSYYEQYF.

The V gene is TRBV7-9, the J gene TRBJ2-1; D unresolved. The CDR3 extends over 11 amino acids. CDR1 SEHNR and CDR2 FQNEAQ come from the germline V gene (reference sequence). Trimming took off 5 bases at V and 11 bases at J, with 10 bases between the two ends. The CDR3 nucleotides read TGTGCCAGCAGCCCAGCCGCTAAGCAGTTCTTC. As protein: CASSPAAKQFF.

This chain joins TRBV2 and TRBJ1-1; no definite D call. In germline, CDR1 is SNHLY, CDR2 FYNNEI. V lost 9 bases to trimming and J lost 8 bases, with 19 bases between them. This CDR3 comprises 13 residues. The chain's CDR3 is CARGVSAEGEAFF. DNA for the CDR3: TGTGCCAGGGGTGTGTCGGCGGAAGGCGAAGCTTTCTTT.

This clone has a count of ten or more. Other nucleotide sequences from this sample produce the same CDR3. The chain employs TRBV6-1 and TRBJ2-2; 9 bases fit TRBD2. V dropped 1 base and J dropped 0; count of bases not matched to a gene: 6. The CDR3 covers 18 residues. The V gene's germline CDR1 is MNHNS and CDR2 SASEGT. The CDR3 protein is CASSEGLAGPSNTGELFF. Written as DNA, the CDR3 is TGTGCCAGCAGTGAAGGGCTAGCGGGGCCCTCGAACACCGGGGAGCTGTTTTTT.

This clone has at least ten counts. V is TRBV5-1 and J is TRBJ2-6; tentatively, D is TRBD1 (5 bases). CDR1 is SGHRS, CDR2 YFSETQ, per germline. The CDR3 has 17 amino acids. V gave up 5 bases and J gave up 0 bases, with 15 bases separating them. The CDR3 loop reads CASSPRGDSSGANVLTF. The DNA for the CDR3 is TGCGCCAGCAGTCCTAGGGGCGATAGCTCTGGGGCCAACGTCCTGACTTTC.

The CDR3 DNA reads as TGTGCCAGCAGCTTAAAGACTAGCACGCAGTATTTT. Translated, it gives CASSLKTSTQYF. The chain carries TRBV5-5 and TRBJ2-3; 7 nucleotides match TRBD2. CDR3 length: 12 amino acids. J gave up 9 bases and V 2 bases, and 3 bases lay outside the gene matches. Per the germline V gene, CDR1 is SGHKS and CDR2 is YYEKEE (reference sequence).

Comment on this clone: Different DNA sequences within this sample yield the same CDR3. This chain joins TRBV7-2 and TRBJ1-1; D uncertain. V gave up 5 bases and J gave up 1 base, with 8 bases separating them. Germline CDR1 is SGHTA and CDR2 is FQGNSA. This CDR3 region has 13 residues. The CDR3: CASSPGRNTEAFF. The CDR3 DNA reads as TGTGCCAGCAGCCCCGGTAGGAACACTGAAGCTTTCTTT. The whole variable domain, filled in from reference TRBV7-2 and TRBJ1-1, reads GAGVSQSPSNKVTEKGKDVELRCDPISGHTALYWYRQSLGQGLEFLIYFQGNSAPDKSGLPSDRFSAERTGGSVSTLTIQRTQQEDSAVYLCASSPGRNTEAFFGQGTRLTVV.

The DNA of the CDR3 is TGTGCCAGCAGCGTAGACTGGCGGAACCCCTACGAGCAGTACTTC. This sequence encodes CASSVDWRNPYEQYF. The chain is built from TRBV9 and TRBJ2-7; D uncertain. CDR3 length equals 15 residues. Germline lookup yields CDR1 SGDLS and CDR2 YYNGEE. V was cut by 0 bases and J by 2 bases, with 12 bases left in between.

The chain is built from TRBV2 and TRBJ1-5; 7 bases align to TRBD1. The CDR3 consists of 18 residues. V was pared by 0 bases and J by 6 bases, with 14 bases of the junction left unmatched. The germline V gene encodes CDR1 SNHLY and CDR2 FYNNEI. The CDR3 DNA is TGTGCCAGCAGTGAAGCGTATCGTTCAGGGGGATGGGGTCAGCCCCAGCATTTT. Residues: CASSEAYRSGGWGQPQHF.

The sample holds one count of this clone. The chain carries TRBV6-5 and TRBJ1-1, with a tentative D call TRBD1 (6 bases). There are 15 residues in the CDR3. CDR1 and CDR2 (germline): MNHEY, SVGAGI. V was trimmed by 6 bases and J by 0 bases, leaving 14 bases between them. CDR3 DNA: TGTGCCAGCAGGGCCGCAGGGGCCTTGAACACTGAAGCTTTCTTT. Protein product: CASRAAGALNTEAFF.

The gene calls are TRBV27 and TRBJ1-5; weak D call: TRBD1 (6 bases). CDR1 and CDR2 from the germline V gene are MNHEY and SMNVEV (reference sequence). The CDR3 sequence is 14 residues long. Deletions cut 7 bases from V and 7 bases from J, with 17 bases between. The CDR3 region has the DNA TGTGCCAGCAAAACAGGGTCCTCTGGGCAGCCCCAGCATTTT. It specifies CASKTGSSGQPQHF.

This chain connects TRBV19 to TRBJ2-5; D is undetermined. Trimming stripped 3 bases from V and 3 bases from J, with 8 bases between. The CDR3 is 13 amino acids. The V gene's germline CDR1 is LNHDA and CDR2 SQIVND (reference sequence). The CDR3: CASSIWSKETQYF. CDR3 in DNA: TGTGCCAGTAGTATTTGGAGCAAAGAGACCCAGTACTTC.